The 32 T cell receptor beta chains listed next were all sequenced from one sample in a study of cytomegalovirus exposure and HLA in healthy donors. Amplification used 60 Vbeta primers and 13 Jbeta primers. Libraries were prepared by immunoSEQ multiplex PCR; TCRdb keeps only in-frame clonotypes and omits some of them. The table shows about 140,000 clones, with roughly 73% occurring only once. The sample was PBMCs. These receptors were taken from a human donor in good health.

The rearrangement joins TRBV18 to TRBJ2-3, with D perhaps TRBD1 (5 bases). The germline gives CDR1 KGHSH, CDR2 LQKENI. The CDR3 is 14 residues long. The V and J ends lost 8 bases and 3 bases respectively, with 15 bases between them. The CDR3 DNA reads TGTGCCAGCCACAGGCTCTGGTGGACAGATACGCAGTATTTT. Translating gives CASHRLWWTDTQYF.

V and J are TRBV5-1 and TRBJ1-4, with D possibly TRBD1 on 6 matching bases. The CDR3 has 16 amino acids. Germline CDR1 and CDR2: SGHRS and YFSETQ. V gave up 0 bases and J gave up 3 bases, with 12 bases separating them. This CDR3 is CASSLDGGRANEKLFF. CDR3 nucleotide sequence: TGCGCCAGCAGCTTGGATGGGGGCCGGGCTAATGAAAAACTGTTTTTT.

A note on this clone: The junction and the germline gene differ at one end; a read error may be behind it. The genes are TRBV7-7 and TRBJ1-5; 9 nucleotides align to TRBD1. This CDR3 has 16 amino acids. Germline lookup yields CDR1 SSHAT and CDR2 FNYEAQ (reference sequence). Here the CDR3 reads CASSTRTGDNNQPQHF. The CDR3 DNA reads TGTGCTAGCAGCACACGGACAGGGGATAATAATCAGCCCCAGCATTTT. The complete variable domain, with remaining parts taken from reference TRBV7-7 and TRBJ1-5, reads GAGVSQSPRYKVTKRGQDVTLRCDPISSHATLYWYQQALGQGPEFLTYFNYEAQPDKSGLPSDRFSAERPEGSISTLTIQRTEQRDSAMYRCASSTRTGDNNQPQHFGDGTRLSIL.

This clone showed up just a few times. The V call is TRBV7-3, the J call TRBJ2-2; 8 nucleotides match TRBD1. There are 17 residues in the CDR3. The germline V gene has CDR1 SGHTA and CDR2 FQGTGA. J gave up 6 bases and V 4 bases, and 13 bases lay outside the gene matches. Here the CDR3 DNA reads TGTGCCAGCAGCTCCTCCAACAGGGGGGTCGAGTCCGGGGAGCTGTTTTTT. This gives the protein CASSSSNRGVESGELFF.

The chain recombines TRBV14 with TRBJ2-7; possible D gene TRBD1, 6 bases. Deletions cut 1 base from V and 3 bases from J, with 19 bases between. The CDR3 has 17 residues. Germline loops: CDR1 SGHDN, CDR2 FVKESK. The CDR3 protein is CASSQGQRADSVYEQYF. As DNA, the CDR3 is TGTGCCAGCAGCCAAGGTCAACGGGCGGACAGTGTCTACGAGCAGTACTTC.

The chain uses TRBV5-4 and TRBJ2-5; 9 positions match TRBD2. CDR3 length equals 15 residues. J was trimmed by 4 bases and V by 3 bases; bases with no gene match: 7. In germline, CDR1 is SGHNT, CDR2 YYREEE (reference sequence). CDR3 in amino acids: CASSSQNSGGETQYF. CDR3 sequence (DNA): TGTGCCAGCAGCTCCCAGAATAGCGGGGGAGAGACCCAGTACTTC. Supplemented by reference TRBV5-4 and TRBJ2-5, the full variable domain reads ETGVTQSPTHLIKTRGQQVTLRCSSQSGHNTVSWYQQALGQGPQFIFQYYREEENGRGNFPPRFSGLQFPNYSSELNVNALELDDSALYLCASSSQNSGGETQYFGPGTRLLVL.

V is TRBV11-1 and J is TRBJ1-1; D is undetermined. The germline V gene encodes CDR1 SGHAT and CDR2 FQDESV (reference sequence). Trimming stripped 3 bases from V and 4 bases from J, with 6 bases between. The CDR3 spans 12 residues. The CDR3 loop is CASSFRATEAFF. Here the CDR3 DNA reads TGTGCCAGCAGCTTCCGCGCCACTGAAGCTTTCTTT.

The rearrangement links TRBV7-9 to TRBJ2-1, with D possibly being TRBD1 (5 bases). The CDR3 runs 14 residues. Germline V gene lookup returns CDR1 SEHNR and CDR2 FQNEAQ (reference sequence). V lost 4 bases, J lost 12 bases, and 19 bases lay in between. CDR3 coding DNA: TGTGCCAGCAGCTCAGATGATGGGGCCCCAGGGCAGTTCTTC. This sequence encodes CASSSDDGAPGQFF.

V usage is TRBV5-1 and J usage is TRBJ2-3, with TRBD2 matching 7 bases. There are 13 residues in the CDR3. CDR1 and CDR2 (germline): SGHRS, YFSETQ. J was trimmed by 5 bases and V by 5 bases; bases with no gene match: 5. CDR3 region: CASRLAELDTQYF. CDR3 DNA: TGCGCCAGCAGGCTAGCGGAGTTAGATACGCAGTATTTT.

The chain has TRBV19 and TRBJ1-1, with D perhaps matching TRBD1 (5 bases). CDR1 and CDR2 from the germline V gene are LNHDA and SQIVND (reference sequence). Trimming left V 0 bases short and J 3 bases short, with 8 bases between. The CDR3 covers 14 residues. This CDR3 reads CASSIETVHTEAFF. CDR3 DNA: TGTGCCAGTAGTATAGAGACAGTCCACACTGAAGCTTTCTTT. The full variable domain, with the rest looked up from reference TRBV19 and TRBJ1-1, is DGGITQSPKYLFRKEGQNVTLSCEQNLNHDAMYWYRQDPGQGLRLIYYSQIVNDFQKGDIAEGYSVSREKKESFPLTVTSAQKNPTAFYLCASSIETVHTEAFFGQGTRLTVV.

The chain links TRBV7-3 to TRBJ1-1; no definite D call. Trimming took off 0 bases at V and 1 base at J, with 15 bases between the two ends. CDR1 SGHTA and CDR2 FQGTGA come from the germline V gene. The CDR3 is made up of 17 amino acids. The CDR3 sequence: CASSLTVPVRSNTEAFF. The CDR3, as DNA: TGTGCCAGCAGCTTAACCGTCCCCGTGCGGTCGAACACTGAAGCTTTCTTT.

V gene TRBV12-5 combines with J gene TRBJ1-1; 9 bases match TRBD1. Trimming cost V 3 bases and J 11 bases; bases outside gene matches: 10. Germline assignment: CDR1 LGHNT and CDR2 FRNRAP. The CDR3 is 14 residues long. CDR3 DNA sequence: TGTGCTAGTGGTTTTCACAGGGGGCACGCCGACGCTTTCTTT. Translation: CASGFHRGHADAFF.

The rearrangement joins TRBV7-9 to TRBJ1-2; 7 bases fit TRBD1. The V segment lost 2 bases and the J segment 5 bases; nucleotides outside the gene matches: 8. Germline V lookup: CDR1 SEHNR, CDR2 FQNEAQ (reference sequence). This CDR3 is built from 15 residues. The CDR3 DNA follows: TGTGCCAGCAGCTTATTTAGAGGACAGGCTTATGGCTACACCTTC. This codes for CASSLFRGQAYGYTF.

The sample holds one count of this clone. The chain employs TRBV15 and TRBJ1-2, with 10 bases that match TRBD1. The length of the CDR3 is 17 residues. In germline, CDR1 is LNHNV, CDR2 YYDKDF (reference sequence). The trim removed 1 base at V and 4 bases at J, leaving 9 bases unmatched. The DNA of the CDR3 is TGTGCCACCAGCAGAGGACAGGGGGCGAGAAAGGCCTATGGCTACACCTTC. This gives the protein CATSRGQGARKAYGYTF.

This clone has more than one count but fewer than ten. The chain combines TRBV14 with TRBJ1-2; a weak D match, TRBD1 (5 bases). Germline-derived CDR1 and CDR2 are SGHDN and FVKESK. Trimming left V 0 bases short and J 5 bases short, with 7 bases between. The CDR3 consists of 13 residues. The CDR3 region has the DNA TGTGCCAGCAGCCAAGACAGGGAATATGGCTACACCTTC. This encodes CASSQDREYGYTF.

This rearrangement joins TRBV9 to TRBJ2-1; 9 bases align to TRBD1. The CDR3 length is 15 residues. The V and J ends lost 4 bases and 7 bases, in that order; junction bases with no gene match: 9. Germline CDR1 reads SGDLS; CDR2 reads YYNGEE. This CDR3 reads CASSPRDRVGNEQFF. The CDR3 region has the DNA TGTGCCAGCAGCCCCCGGGACAGGGTCGGAAATGAGCAGTTCTTC.

The chain uses TRBV29-1 and TRBJ1-1, with 7 bases fitting TRBD1. Looked up from germline, CDR1 is SQVTM and CDR2 is ANQGSEA. J lost 4 bases, V lost 6 bases, and 8 bases had no gene match. This CDR3 is 13 amino acids long. The CDR3 bases are TGCAGCGTGGCAGGGACAGTCGGCACTGAAGCTTTCTTT. Translated, it gives CSVAGTVGTEAFF.

V is TRBV27 and J is TRBJ1-1, with D uncertain. Trimming stripped 3 bases from V and 1 base from J, with 6 bases between. Per germline, CDR1 MNHEY and CDR2 SMNVEV (reference sequence). This CDR3 contains 13 residues. CDR3 in DNA: TGTGCCAGCAGTTTGGCGGAGAACACTGAAGCTTTCTTT. Protein sequence: CASSLAENTEAFF.

On this clone itself: Additional DNA sequences in this sample encode the identical CDR3. CDR3 in DNA: TGTGCCAGCAGCTTTCAGAGGGACACTGAAGCTTTCTTT. Amino acids: CASSFQRDTEAFF. The V call is TRBV7-9, the J call TRBJ1-1; D remains ambiguous. The germline V gene encodes CDR1 SEHNR and CDR2 FQNEAQ (reference sequence). The CDR3 is made up of 13 amino acids. V lost 3 bases and J lost 3, with 8 bases in between.

CDR3 residues: CATRSSGTSGANVLTF. The DNA of the CDR3 is TGTGCCACCAGATCAAGCGGGACCTCTGGGGCCAACGTCCTGACTTTC. The rearrangement uses TRBV15 and TRBJ2-6, with 7 bases fitting TRBD2. CDR3 length equals 16 residues. The J segment lost 0 bases and the V segment lost 6 bases, leaving 5 bases of the junction unmatched. The V gene's germline CDR1 is LNHNV and CDR2 YYDKDF (reference sequence).

The chain has TRBV9 and TRBJ2-2; 10 bases fit TRBD2. Looked up from germline, CDR1 is SGDLS and CDR2 is YYNGEE. This CDR3 has 17 residues. The J segment lost 0 bases and the V segment lost 3 bases, leaving 5 bases of the junction unmatched. The CDR3 reads CASSAPSGGTNTGELFF. DNA for the CDR3: TGTGCCAGCAGCGCCCCTAGCGGGGGAACGAACACCGGGGAGCTGTTTTTT.

This clone has more than one count but fewer than ten. DNA of the CDR3: TGTGCCAGCAACCGGGACAGACACACTGAAGCTTTCTTT. Residues: CASNRDRHTEAFF. The chain combines TRBV11-1 with TRBJ1-1; 7 bases match TRBD1. Unmatched junction bases numbered 5, after V lost 7 bases and J lost 3 bases. The germline CDR1 and CDR2 sequences are SGHAT and FQDESV (reference sequence). This CDR3 has 13 residues.

The chain carries TRBV11-2 and TRBJ2-2; D remains unclear. V lost 5 bases and J 1 base, leaving 5 bases between the germline ends. CDR3 length equals 13 residues. The V gene's germline CDR1 is SGHAT and CDR2 FQNNGV. CDR3 sequence (DNA): TGTGCCAGCAGCCCGGTGAACACCGGGGAGCTGTTTTTT. Its protein is CASSPVNTGELFF. Full variable domain (missing parts from reference TRBV11-2 and TRBJ2-2): EAGVAQSPRYKIIEKRQSVAFWCNPISGHATLYWYQQILGQGPKLLIQFQNNGVVDDSQLPKDRFSAERLKGVDSTLKIQPAKLEDSAVYLCASSPVNTGELFFGEGSRLTVL.

The chain uses TRBV10-3 and TRBJ1-1; weak D call: TRBD1 (6 bases). Trimming cost V 8 bases and J 3 bases, with 16 bases left between them. CDR1 and CDR2 from the germline V gene are ENHRY and SYGVKD. The CDR3 is made up of 14 amino acids. CDR3 sequence: CAIQGGRKDTEAFF. CDR3 sequence (DNA): TGTGCCATCCAAGGGGGTCGCAAGGACACTGAAGCTTTCTTT.

Turning to this clone: Other nucleotide sequences in the sample specify the same CDR3. The rearrangement joins TRBV5-1 to TRBJ1-1; 8 nucleotides line up with TRBD1. CDR1 is SGHRS and CDR2 is YFSETQ in the germline V gene. V shed 0 bases, J shed 2 bases, and the junction held 3 bases outside the gene matches. The CDR3 extends over 15 amino acids. The CDR3 loop is CASSLGTGGNTEAFF. The CDR3 region has the DNA TGCGCCAGCAGCTTGGGAACAGGGGGAAACACTGAAGCTTTCTTT.

The CDR3 region is CASSHDENTQYF. The CDR3 nucleotides are TGTGCCAGCAGCCACGATGAGAATACGCAGTATTTT. V gene TRBV11-2 combines with J gene TRBJ2-3; D is unclear. The ends were cut back, 5 bases at V and 7 bases at J, with 10 bases in the middle. This CDR3 region has 12 residues. Per the germline V gene, CDR1 is SGHAT and CDR2 is FQNNGV.

This clone was seen a handful of times. The chain carries TRBV4-1 and TRBJ2-4, with a possible D match to TRBD1 (6 bases). Germline lookup yields CDR1 MGHRA and CDR2 YSYEKL. The CDR3 loop spans 13 amino acids. Between the trimmed V and J ends, which lost 6 bases and 8 bases, there was a span of 14 bases. CDR3 sequence reads: CASRQGNEDIQYF. The CDR3 DNA follows: TGCGCCAGCAGACAGGGCAATGAGGACATTCAGTACTTC.

The chain employs TRBV7-9 and TRBJ2-4, with D uncertain. This CDR3 contains 14 residues. V was trimmed by 1 base and J by 5 bases, leaving 9 bases between them. Looked up from germline, CDR1 is SEHNR and CDR2 is FQNEAQ (reference sequence). The CDR3 DNA reads TGTGCCAGCAGCTTAGTTAATACAGAAAACATTCAGTACTTC. Translation gives CASSLVNTENIQYF. Variable domain in full (rest from reference TRBV7-9 and TRBJ2-4): DTGVSQNPRHKITKRGQNVTFRCDPISEHNRLYWYRQTLGQGPEFLTYFQNEAQLEKSRLLSDRFSAERPKGSFSTLEIQRTEQGDSAMYLCASSLVNTENIQYFGAGTRLSVL.

DNA of the CDR3: TGCGCCAGCAGTCAATCAGAAGCGGGAAGGGAGACCCAGTACTTC. It translates to CASSQSEAGRETQYF. The chain recombines TRBV23-1 with TRBJ2-5; 7 positions agree with TRBD2. TRBV23-1 is treated as an ORF (open reading frame) with a function not yet certain. The J segment lost 5 bases and the V segment lost 0 bases, leaving 6 bases of the junction unmatched. The length of the CDR3 is 15 residues.

In its sample, this clone was seen once. V and J are TRBV5-8 and TRBJ1-1, with D unclear. Germline CDR1 SGHTS, CDR2 YDEGEE. The V end was cut by 4 bases, the J end by 0 bases, with 7 bases between. The CDR3 loop spans 13 amino acids. The CDR3 DNA is TGTGCCAGCAGCCGTCGGGTGAACACTGAAGCTTTCTTT. As protein: CASSRRVNTEAFF.

This rearrangement joins TRBV7-3 to TRBJ2-7; 9 positions agree with TRBD1. In germline, CDR1 is SGHTA, CDR2 FQGTGA. Trimming cost V 4 bases and J 5 bases; bases outside gene matches: 9. The length of the CDR3 is 15 residues. The CDR3 protein is CASSSEGQGFHEQYF. In DNA, the CDR3 is TGTGCCAGCAGCTCGGAGGGACAGGGCTTCCACGAGCAGTACTTC.

This clone was seen once. This rearrangement joins TRBV29-1 to TRBJ1-1; 7 bases are shared with TRBD1. Germline V gene sequence: CDR1 SQVTM, CDR2 ANQGSEA. V lost 6 bases, J lost 0 bases, and 7 bases stayed unmatched. The CDR3 has 14 residues. CDR3 sequence reads: CSVLLQGMNTEAFF. The DNA for the CDR3 is TGCAGCGTCCTACTACAGGGGATGAACACTGAAGCTTTCTTT.